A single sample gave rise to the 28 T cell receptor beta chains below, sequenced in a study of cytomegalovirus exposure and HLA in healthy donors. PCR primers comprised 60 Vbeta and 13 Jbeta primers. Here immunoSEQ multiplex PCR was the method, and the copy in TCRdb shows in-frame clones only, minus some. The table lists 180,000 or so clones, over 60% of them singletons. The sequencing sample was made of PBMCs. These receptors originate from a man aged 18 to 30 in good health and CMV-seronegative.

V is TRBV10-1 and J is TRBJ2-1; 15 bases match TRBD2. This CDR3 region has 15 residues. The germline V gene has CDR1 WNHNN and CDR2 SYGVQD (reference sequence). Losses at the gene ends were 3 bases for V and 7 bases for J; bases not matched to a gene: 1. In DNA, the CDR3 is TGCGCCAGCAGTGATGGGACTAGCGGGAGGAATGAGCAGTTCTTC. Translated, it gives CASSDGTSGRNEQFF.

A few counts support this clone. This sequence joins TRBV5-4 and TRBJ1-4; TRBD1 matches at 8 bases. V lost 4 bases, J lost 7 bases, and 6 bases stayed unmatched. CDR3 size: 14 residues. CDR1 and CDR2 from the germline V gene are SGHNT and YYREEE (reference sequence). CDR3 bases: TGTGCCAGCAGCAGTGGGACAGGTAGTGAAAAACTGTTTTTT. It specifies CASSSGTGSEKLFF.

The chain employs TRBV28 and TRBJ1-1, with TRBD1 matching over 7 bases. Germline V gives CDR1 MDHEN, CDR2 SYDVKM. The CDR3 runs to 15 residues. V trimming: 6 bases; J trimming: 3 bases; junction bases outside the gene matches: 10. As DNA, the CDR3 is TGTGCCAGCAGCCTTACAGGGGCCGTGGACACTGAAGCTTTCTTT. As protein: CASSLTGAVDTEAFF.

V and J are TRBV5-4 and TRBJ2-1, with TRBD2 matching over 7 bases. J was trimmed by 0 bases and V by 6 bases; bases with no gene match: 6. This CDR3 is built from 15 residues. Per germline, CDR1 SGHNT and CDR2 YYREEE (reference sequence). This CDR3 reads CASTLGLLSYNEQFF. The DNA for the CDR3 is TGTGCCAGCACCCTGGGACTACTCTCCTACAATGAGCAGTTCTTC.

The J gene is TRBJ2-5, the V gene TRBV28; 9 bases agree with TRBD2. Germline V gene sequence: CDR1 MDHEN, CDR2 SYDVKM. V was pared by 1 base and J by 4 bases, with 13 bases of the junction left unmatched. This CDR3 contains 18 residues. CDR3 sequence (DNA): TGTGCCAGCAGTTTATCCTTCTACGGTAGCGGGAGACGAGAGACCCAGTACTTC. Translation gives CASSLSFYGSGRRETQYF.

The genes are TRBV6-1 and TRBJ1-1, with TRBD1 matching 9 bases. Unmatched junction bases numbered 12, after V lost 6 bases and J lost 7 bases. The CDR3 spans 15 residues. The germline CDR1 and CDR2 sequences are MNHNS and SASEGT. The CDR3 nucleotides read TGTGCCAGCAGACGCCGACAGGGGGAGACTCATGAAGCTTTCTTT. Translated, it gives CASRRRQGETHEAFF.

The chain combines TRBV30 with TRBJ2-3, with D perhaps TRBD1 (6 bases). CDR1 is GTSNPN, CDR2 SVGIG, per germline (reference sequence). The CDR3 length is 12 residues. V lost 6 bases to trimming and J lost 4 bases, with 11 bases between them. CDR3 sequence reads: CACDQGSDTQYF. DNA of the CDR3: TGTGCCTGCGACCAGGGGTCAGATACGCAGTATTTT.

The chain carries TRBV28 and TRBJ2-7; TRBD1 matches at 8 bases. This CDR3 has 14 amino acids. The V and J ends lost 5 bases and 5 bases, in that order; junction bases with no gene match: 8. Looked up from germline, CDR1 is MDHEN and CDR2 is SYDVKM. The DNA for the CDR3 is TGTGCCAGCAGTCTATTCGGACAGGGTAACGAGCAGTACTTC. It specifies CASSLFGQGNEQYF. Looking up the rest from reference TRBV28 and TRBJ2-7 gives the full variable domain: DVKVTQSSRYLVKRTGEKVFLECVQDMDHENMFWYRQDPGLGLRLIYFSYDVKMKEKGDIPEGYSVSREKKERFSLILESASTNQTSMYLCASSLFGQGNEQYFGPGTRLTVT.

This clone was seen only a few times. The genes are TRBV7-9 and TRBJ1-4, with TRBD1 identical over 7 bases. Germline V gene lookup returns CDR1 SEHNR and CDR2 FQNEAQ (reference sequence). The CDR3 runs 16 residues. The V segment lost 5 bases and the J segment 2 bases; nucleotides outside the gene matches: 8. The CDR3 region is CASSLNPGQTNEKLFF. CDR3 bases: TGTGCCAGCAGCCTGAATCCGGGACAGACTAATGAAAAACTGTTTTTT.

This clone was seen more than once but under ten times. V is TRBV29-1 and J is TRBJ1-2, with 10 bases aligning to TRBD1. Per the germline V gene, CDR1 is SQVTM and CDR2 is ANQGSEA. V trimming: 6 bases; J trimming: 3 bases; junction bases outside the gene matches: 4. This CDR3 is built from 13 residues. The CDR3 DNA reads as TGCAGCGTCCGGGACAGGGGCGACTATGGCTACACCTTC. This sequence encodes CSVRDRGDYGYTF.

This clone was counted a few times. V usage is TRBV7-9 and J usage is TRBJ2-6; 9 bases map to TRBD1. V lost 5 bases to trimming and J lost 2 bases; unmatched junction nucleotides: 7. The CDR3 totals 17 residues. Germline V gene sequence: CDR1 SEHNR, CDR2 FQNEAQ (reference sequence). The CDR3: CASSPQGQGAGANVLTF. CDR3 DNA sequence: TGTGCCAGCAGCCCCCAGGGACAGGGCGCTGGGGCCAACGTCCTGACTTTC.

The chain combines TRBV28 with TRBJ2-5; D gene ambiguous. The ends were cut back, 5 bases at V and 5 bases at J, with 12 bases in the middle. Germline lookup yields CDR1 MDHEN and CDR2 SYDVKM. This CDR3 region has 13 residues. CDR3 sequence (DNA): TGTGCCAGCAGTCCCCAGGTTCCGGAGACCCAGTACTTC. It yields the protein CASSPQVPETQYF.

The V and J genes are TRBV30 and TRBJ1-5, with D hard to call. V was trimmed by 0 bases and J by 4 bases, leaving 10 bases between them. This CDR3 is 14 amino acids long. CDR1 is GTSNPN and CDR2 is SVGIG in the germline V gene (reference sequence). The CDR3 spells CAWSVSRLNQPQHF. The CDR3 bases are TGTGCCTGGAGTGTAAGTCGGTTAAATCAGCCCCAGCATTTT.

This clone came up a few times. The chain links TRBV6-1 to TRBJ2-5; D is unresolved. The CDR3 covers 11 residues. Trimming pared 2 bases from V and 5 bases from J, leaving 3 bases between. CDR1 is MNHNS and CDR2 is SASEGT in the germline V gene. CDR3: CASSEPETQYF. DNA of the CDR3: TGTGCCAGCAGTGAACCGGAGACCCAGTACTTC.

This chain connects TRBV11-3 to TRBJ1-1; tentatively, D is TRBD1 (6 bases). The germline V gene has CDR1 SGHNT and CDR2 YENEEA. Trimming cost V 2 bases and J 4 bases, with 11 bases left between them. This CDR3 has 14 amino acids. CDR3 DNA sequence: TGTGCCAGCAGCTTAACAGGGATGGGCACTGAAGCTTTCTTT. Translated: CASSLTGMGTEAFF. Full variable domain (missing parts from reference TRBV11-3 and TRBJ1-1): EAGVVQSPRYKIIEKKQPVAFWCNPISGHNTLYWYLQNLGQGPELLIRYENEEAVDDSQLPKDRFSAERLKGVDSTLKIQPAELGDSAVYLCASSLTGMGTEAFFGQGTRLTVV.

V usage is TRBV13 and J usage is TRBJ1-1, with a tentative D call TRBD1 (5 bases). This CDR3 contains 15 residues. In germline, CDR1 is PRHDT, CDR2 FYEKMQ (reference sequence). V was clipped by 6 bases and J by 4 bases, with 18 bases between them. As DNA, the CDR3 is TGTGCCAGCAGTTTGGGGGGGGTCTACGGCACTGAAGCTTTCTTT. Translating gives CASSLGGVYGTEAFF.

CDR3 in DNA: TGTGCCAGCAGCCAATTTTGGCAGGGGGCCGCGCAGTACTTC. Translated, it gives CASSQFWQGAAQYF. The gene calls are TRBV14 and TRBJ2-7, with TRBD1 identical over 8 bases. This CDR3 region has 14 residues. CDR1 is SGHDN and CDR2 is FVKESK in the germline V gene. V lost 2 bases and J lost 9; bases outside the gene matches: 9.

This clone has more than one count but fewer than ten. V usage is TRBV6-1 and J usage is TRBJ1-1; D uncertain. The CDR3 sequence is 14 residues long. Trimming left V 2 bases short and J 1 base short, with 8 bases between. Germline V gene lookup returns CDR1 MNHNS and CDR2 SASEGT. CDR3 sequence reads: CASSELSGNTEAFF. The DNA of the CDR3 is TGTGCCAGCAGTGAACTCTCAGGGAACACTGAAGCTTTCTTT.

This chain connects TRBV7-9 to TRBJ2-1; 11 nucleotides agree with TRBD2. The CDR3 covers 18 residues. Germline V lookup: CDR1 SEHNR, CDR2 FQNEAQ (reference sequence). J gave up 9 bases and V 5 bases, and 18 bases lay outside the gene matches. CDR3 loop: CASSRPPLLAGEAGEQFF. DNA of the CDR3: TGTGCCAGCAGCCGCCCACCATTACTAGCGGGAGAGGCGGGTGAGCAGTTCTTC.

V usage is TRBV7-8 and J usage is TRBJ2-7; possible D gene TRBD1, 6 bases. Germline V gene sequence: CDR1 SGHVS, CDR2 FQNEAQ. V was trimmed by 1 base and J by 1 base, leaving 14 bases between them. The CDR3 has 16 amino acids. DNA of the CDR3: TGTGCCAGCAGCTTAGTTACGAGGGGGACATCCTACGAGCAGTACTTC. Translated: CASSLVTRGTSYEQYF.

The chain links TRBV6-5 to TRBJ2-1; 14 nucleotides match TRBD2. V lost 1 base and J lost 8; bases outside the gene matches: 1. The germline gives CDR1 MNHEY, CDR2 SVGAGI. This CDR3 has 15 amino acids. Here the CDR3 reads CASSYWGLAGDEQFF. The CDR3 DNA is TGTGCCAGCAGTTACTGGGGACTAGCGGGAGATGAGCAGTTCTTC.

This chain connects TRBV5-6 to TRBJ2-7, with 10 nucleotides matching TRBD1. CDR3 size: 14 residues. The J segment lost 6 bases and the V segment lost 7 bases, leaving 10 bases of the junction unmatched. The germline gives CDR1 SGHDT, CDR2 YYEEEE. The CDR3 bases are TGTGCCAGCTCCCACGGGACAGGGGATGTCGAGCAGTACTTC. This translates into CASSHGTGDVEQYF.

This CDR3 reads CASSESRVHEQFF. The CDR3, as DNA: TGTGCCAGCAGCGAGAGCAGGGTCCATGAGCAGTTCTTC. The V call is TRBV7-2, the J call TRBJ2-1; perhaps TRBD1 as D (5 bases). This CDR3 has 13 amino acids. CDR1 and CDR2 from the germline V gene are SGHTA and FQGNSA. Deletions cut 5 bases from V and 8 bases from J, with 13 bases between.

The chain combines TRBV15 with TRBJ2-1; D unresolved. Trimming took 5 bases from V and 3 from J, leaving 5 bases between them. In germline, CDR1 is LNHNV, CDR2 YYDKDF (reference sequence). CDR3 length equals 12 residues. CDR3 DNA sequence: TGTGCCACCAGCCCCCGCTACAATGAGCAGTTCTTC. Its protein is CATSPRYNEQFF.

The CDR3 loop reads CASSLWTSGGTDTQYF. CDR3 nucleotide sequence: TGTGCCAGCAGTTTATGGACTAGCGGAGGCACAGATACGCAGTATTTT. The chain has TRBV28 and TRBJ2-3; 9 positions agree with TRBD2. Looked up from germline, CDR1 is MDHEN and CDR2 is SYDVKM. The CDR3 is made up of 16 amino acids. Unmatched junction bases numbered 2, after V lost 0 bases and J lost 1 base.

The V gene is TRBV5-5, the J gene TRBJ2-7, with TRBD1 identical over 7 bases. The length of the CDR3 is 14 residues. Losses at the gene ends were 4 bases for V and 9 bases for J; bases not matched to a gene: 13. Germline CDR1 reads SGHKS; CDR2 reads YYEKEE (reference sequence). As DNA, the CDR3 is TGTGCCAGCAGCCGTCGGGACAGCATGTCGGGGCAGTACTTC. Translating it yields CASSRRDSMSGQYF.

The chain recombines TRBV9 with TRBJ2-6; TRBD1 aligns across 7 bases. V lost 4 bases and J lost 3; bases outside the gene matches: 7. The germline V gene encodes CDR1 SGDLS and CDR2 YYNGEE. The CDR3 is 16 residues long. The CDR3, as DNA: TGTGCCAGCAGCTTCCCAACAGGGGATGGGGCCAACGTCCTGACTTTC. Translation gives CASSFPTGDGANVLTF.

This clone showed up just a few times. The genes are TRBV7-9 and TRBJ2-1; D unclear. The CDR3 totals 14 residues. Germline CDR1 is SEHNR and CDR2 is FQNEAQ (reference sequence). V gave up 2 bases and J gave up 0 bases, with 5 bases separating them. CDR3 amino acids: CASSLSSSYNEQFF. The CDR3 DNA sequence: TGTGCCAGCAGCTTATCTAGCTCCTACAATGAGCAGTTCTTC.